Listed below are T cell receptor beta chains from one sample, sequenced in a study of cytomegalovirus exposure and HLA in healthy donors. Some clones are missing from TCRdb's copy, which holds only in-frame ones; the method was immunoSEQ multiplex PCR. Of about 170,000 clones listed, around 80% were seen once; the top ten hold around 4.1%. Material for sequencing was PBMCs. The source of these receptors is a woman aged 50 to 60 in good health and CMV-seropositive. CDR3s include the opening cysteine and the closing phenylalanine or tryptophan. The D gene is left open where the match is weak. Clone size is stated in some rows and not others, as once, few, many or a class when expanded.

CDR3nt: TGTGCCAGCAGTTTATGGGGGACAGGGGGAGATACGCAGTATTTT
CDR3aa: CASSLWGTGGDTQYF
d_gene: TRBD1
j_gene: TRBJ2-3
abundance: .
v_gene: TRBV27

CDR3nt: TGTGCCAGCAGCTTAGATACAGGGGCACCAAATTCACCCCTCCACTTT
CDR3aa: CASSLDTGAPNSPLHF
d_gene: TRBD1
j_gene: TRBJ1-6
abundance: .
v_gene: TRBV7-2

CDR3nt: TGCGCCAGCAGCCTACCGACAGGACACTTCCAAGAGGCCCAGTACTTC
CDR3aa: CASSLPTGHFQEAQYF
d_gene: .
j_gene: TRBJ2-5
abundance: .
v_gene: TRBV5-1

CDR3nt: TGTGCCAGCAAAGAATGGAGGGATGAGCAGTACTTC
CDR3aa: CASKEWRDEQYF
d_gene: .
j_gene: TRBJ2-7
abundance: .
v_gene: TRBV2

CDR3nt: TGTGCCAGCAGCGTAACCGGTGATAGCAATCAGCCCCAGCATTTT
CDR3aa: CASSVTGDSNQPQHF
d_gene: .
j_gene: TRBJ1-5
abundance: .
v_gene: TRBV9

CDR3nt: TGTGCCAGTAGTCGGGGACACCCTCCGGGCGGGGAGCTGTTTTTT
CDR3aa: CASSRGHPPGGELFF
d_gene: .
j_gene: TRBJ2-2
abundance: .
v_gene: TRBV19

CDR3nt: TGTGCCATCAGGGGACTACTAGCGGGGGTGGACACAGATACGCAGTATTTT
CDR3aa: CAIRGLLAGVDTDTQYF
d_gene: TRBD2
j_gene: TRBJ2-3
abundance: few
v_gene: TRBV10-3

CDR3nt: TGTGCCAGTTGCTACCCCCGGACAGGGAATAGGGAGCAGTTCTTC
CDR3aa: CASCYPRTGNREQFF
d_gene: TRBD1
j_gene: TRBJ2-1
abundance: few
v_gene: TRBV19

CDR3nt: TGTGCCAGCAGCCAAGCACAGGGGACTAGCGGGAGAAGGGAGCTGTTTTTT
CDR3aa: CASSQAQGTSGRRELFF
d_gene: TRBD2
j_gene: TRBJ2-2
abundance: .
v_gene: TRBV4-2

CDR3nt: TGTGCCAGCAGCCTGTCGGGGAGGGTTCATGAGCAGTTCTTC
CDR3aa: CASSLSGRVHEQFF
d_gene: TRBD2
j_gene: TRBJ2-1
abundance: once
v_gene: TRBV11-3

CDR3nt: TGTGCCATCAGCCTTCCGACTAGCACAGATACGCAGTATTTT
CDR3aa: CAISLPTSTDTQYF
d_gene: .
j_gene: TRBJ2-3
abundance: .
v_gene: TRBV10-3

CDR3nt: TGTGCCAGCAGTTACTCGAGGGAAGACTATGGCTACACCTTC
CDR3aa: CASSYSREDYGYTF
d_gene: .
j_gene: TRBJ1-2
abundance: .
v_gene: TRBV6-6

CDR3nt: TGCGCCAGCAGCTGGCCCGGGACAGGGGGAAGGAACACTGAAGCTTTCTTT
CDR3aa: CASSWPGTGGRNTEAFF
d_gene: TRBD1
j_gene: TRBJ1-1
abundance: .
v_gene: TRBV5-1

CDR3nt: TGTGCCAGTAGTATAGGAGGGGGGGGATATCAGCCCCAGCATTTT
CDR3aa: CASSIGGGGYQPQHF
d_gene: .
j_gene: TRBJ1-5
abundance: .
v_gene: TRBV19

CDR3nt: TGTGCCATCAGTGAGTCCCGGACCATAGGGGACACTGAAGCTTTCTTT
CDR3aa: CAISESRTIGDTEAFF
d_gene: .
j_gene: TRBJ1-1
abundance: few
v_gene: TRBV10-3

CDR3nt: TGTGCCAGCAGTTACTCCTACCGCCAAACCGGCTATGGCTACACCTTC
CDR3aa: CASSYSYRQTGYGYTF
d_gene: .
j_gene: TRBJ1-2
abundance: .
v_gene: TRBV6-5

CDR3nt: TGTGCCAGCACCTCTGGGGGCGGGTACACTGAAGCTTTCTTT
CDR3aa: CASTSGGGYTEAFF
d_gene: .
j_gene: TRBJ1-1
abundance: .
v_gene: TRBV7-2

CDR3nt: TGCAGCGTTGAAGCCCAGGTTCAAGATACGCAGTATTTT
CDR3aa: CSVEAQVQDTQYF
d_gene: .
j_gene: TRBJ2-3
abundance: once
v_gene: TRBV29-1

CDR3nt: TGTGCCATCAGTGCCTACCAAGAGACCCAGTACTTC
CDR3aa: CAISAYQETQYF
d_gene: .
j_gene: TRBJ2-5
abundance: .
v_gene: TRBV10-3

CDR3nt: TGTGCCAGCATGGCCCAAACAGGAAACATTCAGTACTTC
CDR3aa: CASMAQTGNIQYF
d_gene: .
j_gene: TRBJ2-4
abundance: .
v_gene: TRBV7-2

CDR3nt: TGCGCCAGCAGCCCGGGACTAGCGGGGTTATCCTACAATGAGCAGTTCTTC
CDR3aa: CASSPGLAGLSYNEQFF
d_gene: TRBD2
j_gene: TRBJ2-1
abundance: .
v_gene: TRBV5-1

CDR3nt: TGTGCCAGCAGTGATTTCGCGGGAGTGGGGAATGAGCAGTTCTTC
CDR3aa: CASSDFAGVGNEQFF
d_gene: TRBD2
j_gene: TRBJ2-1
abundance: few
v_gene: TRBV6-4

CDR3nt: TGTGCCAGCAGCAAAAGGGGCCTAGCGGAGGCCTCTAGCTCCTACGAGCAGTACTTC
CDR3aa: CASSKRGLAEASSSYEQYF
d_gene: TRBD2
j_gene: TRBJ2-7
abundance: few
v_gene: TRBV7-2

CDR3nt: TGTGCCATCCGACTTGGGGGGGACACTGAAGCTTTCTTT
CDR3aa: CAIRLGGDTEAFF
d_gene: .
j_gene: TRBJ1-1
abundance: .
v_gene: TRBV10-3

CDR3nt: TGTGCCAGCAGCCCCCACCAGGGGACTGAAGCTTTCTTT
CDR3aa: CASSPHQGTEAFF
d_gene: .
j_gene: TRBJ1-1
abundance: .
v_gene: TRBV7-3

CDR3nt: TGCGCCAGCAGCCAAGGGAGGGGTTCAGAGGGGACCAAAGGGTGGCAGTTCTTC
CDR3aa: CASSQGRGSEGTKGWQFF
d_gene: .
j_gene: TRBJ2-1
abundance: .
v_gene: TRBV4-1

CDR3nt: TGTGCCAGCAGCTTAACCCTACTCCGGGACAGGGCCCCCCGTGAAGCTTTCTTT
CDR3aa: CASSLTLLRDRAPREAFF
d_gene: TRBD1
j_gene: TRBJ1-1
abundance: .
v_gene: TRBV7-2

CDR3nt: TGTGCCAGTAGTCCCGGGGGGGTGGCTGAAAAACTGTTTTTT
CDR3aa: CASSPGGVAEKLFF
d_gene: .
j_gene: TRBJ1-4
abundance: .
v_gene: TRBV19

CDR3nt: TGTGCCAGCAGCTTAGTGCGTCAGGGGGCAGGAGAAAAACTGTTTTTT
CDR3aa: CASSLVRQGAGEKLFF
d_gene: TRBD1
j_gene: TRBJ1-4
abundance: .
v_gene: TRBV7-2

CDR3nt: TGTGCCTGGACTAGGGGCAGCTCCTACAATGAGCAGTTCTTC
CDR3aa: CAWTRGSSYNEQFF
d_gene: .
j_gene: TRBJ2-1
abundance: .
v_gene: TRBV30

CDR3nt: TGTGCCAGCAGCCTGCAGGGATACCCCACAGATACGCAGTATTTT
CDR3aa: CASSLQGYPTDTQYF
d_gene: .
j_gene: TRBJ2-3
abundance: .
v_gene: TRBV7-8

CDR3nt: TGTGCCAGTAGTGGGGCTATGAATGAGCAGTTCTTC
CDR3aa: CASSGAMNEQFF
d_gene: .
j_gene: TRBJ2-1
abundance: .
v_gene: TRBV19

CDR3nt: TGTGCCAGCAGCCACAGACAGATCAACGAAAAACTGTTTTTT
CDR3aa: CASSHRQINEKLFF
d_gene: .
j_gene: TRBJ1-4
abundance: .
v_gene: TRBV5-6

CDR3nt: TGCGCCAGCAGCCGTACTAGCGGGGTAGGAGATACGCAGTATTTT
CDR3aa: CASSRTSGVGDTQYF
d_gene: TRBD2
j_gene: TRBJ2-3
abundance: .
v_gene: TRBV10-1

CDR3nt: TGTGCCACCAGCAGAGTGGGACAGGGGAGGCGTGAAGCTTTCTTT
CDR3aa: CATSRVGQGRREAFF
d_gene: TRBD1
j_gene: TRBJ1-1
abundance: .
v_gene: TRBV15

CDR3nt: TGTGCCAGCAGCCCGGGACAGGGGATGTGGGAGCAGTACTTC
CDR3aa: CASSPGQGMWEQYF
d_gene: TRBD1
j_gene: TRBJ2-7
abundance: .
v_gene: TRBV5-6

CDR3nt: TGTGCCAGCAGTTACTGGCGGGAGATCTCCTACGAGCAGTACTTC
CDR3aa: CASSYWREISYEQYF
d_gene: TRBD2
j_gene: TRBJ2-7
abundance: few
v_gene: TRBV6-5

CDR3nt: TGTGCCAGCAGTGATTTCGGTGTAGAGACCCAGTACTTC
CDR3aa: CASSDFGVETQYF
d_gene: .
j_gene: TRBJ2-5
abundance: .
v_gene: TRBV25-1

CDR3nt: TGTGCCAGTAGTGAGGGCGGGGGCGCTTACAATGAGCAGTTCTTC
CDR3aa: CASSEGGGAYNEQFF
d_gene: .
j_gene: TRBJ2-1
abundance: .
v_gene: TRBV19

CDR3nt: TGTGCCAGCAGCGAAGCGGGTTTGAACACTGAAGCTTTCTTT
CDR3aa: CASSEAGLNTEAFF
d_gene: .
j_gene: TRBJ1-1
abundance: few
v_gene: TRBV4-2

CDR3nt: TGTGCCAGCAGTTTATCGTGGGGCCCCTACGAGCAGTACTTC
CDR3aa: CASSLSWGPYEQYF
d_gene: .
j_gene: TRBJ2-7
abundance: .
v_gene: TRBV27

CDR3nt: TGTGCCAGCAGCTACGGACTAGCGAGCAGGGAGACCCAGTACTTC
CDR3aa: CASSYGLASRETQYF
d_gene: TRBD2
j_gene: TRBJ2-5
abundance: .
v_gene: TRBV11-3

CDR3nt: TGTGCCAGCAGCTTACAGGGGGCGAATATTCCGAATGAGCAGTTCTTC
CDR3aa: CASSLQGANIPNEQFF
d_gene: TRBD1
j_gene: TRBJ2-1
abundance: .
v_gene: TRBV7-3

CDR3nt: TGTGCCAGCAGCTTGACCGGGGATGGAAATCAGCCCCAGCATTTT
CDR3aa: CASSLTGDGNQPQHF
d_gene: .
j_gene: TRBJ1-5
abundance: .
v_gene: TRBV11-1

CDR3nt: TGTGCCTGGACCCAGGGACAGGGTAGTAACACCATATATTTT
CDR3aa: CAWTQGQGSNTIYF
d_gene: TRBD1
j_gene: TRBJ1-3
abundance: once
v_gene: TRBV30

CDR3nt: TGTGCCAGCAGCCCGAGAGACAGGGGTGTAGGCTATGGCTACACCTTC
CDR3aa: CASSPRDRGVGYGYTF
d_gene: TRBD1
j_gene: TRBJ1-2
abundance: .
v_gene: TRBV7-2

CDR3nt: TGTGCCAGCAGCTTAGGGACACTTCTTAATTCACCCCTCCACTTT
CDR3aa: CASSLGTLLNSPLHF
d_gene: .
j_gene: TRBJ1-6
abundance: few
v_gene: TRBV7-2

CDR3nt: TGTGCCATCAGTGTCGCGGGGGTGCAGTATTTT
CDR3aa: CAISVAGVQYF
d_gene: TRBD2
j_gene: TRBJ2-3
abundance: .
v_gene: TRBV10-3